Here is one T cell receptor beta chain with its context. This entry comes from a study of control samples from healthy donors and cancer patients. TCRdb keeps only in-frame clones here, not all; method: immunoSEQ multiplex PCR. The repertoire holds 100,000 to 150,000 clones, just under 90% seen once, with roughly 7.8% in the top ten. The sequence came from a middle-aged man with head and neck cancer. Specimen: PBMCs.

In DNA form, the CDR3 reads TGTGCCAGCAGTTACGGGACAGGGGTAGGCGGCTACACCTTC. Protein: CASSYGTGVGGYTF. The rearrangement links TRBV27 to TRBJ1-2; 10 nucleotides line up with TRBD1. The CDR3 extends over 14 amino acids. Per the germline V gene, CDR1 is MNHEY and CDR2 is SMNVEV (reference sequence). V shed 4 bases and J 8 bases; nucleotides not matched to a gene: 7.